This T cell receptor (beta chain) was identified in a study of pediatric ulcerative colitis. One to two pinch biopsies were taken from the rectum during colonoscopy. V lost 0 bases and J lost 5; bases outside the gene matches: 5. Germline V lookup: CDR1 SGHRS, CDR2 YFSETQ. The CDR3 sequence is 17 residues long. Only in-frame clones appear in the TCRdb table, and some are missing; sequencing was by immunoSEQ multiplex PCR. The repertoire holds roughly 9,900 clones, roughly 80% seen once, with about 4.3% in the top ten. The genes are TRBV5-1 and TRBJ2-1; 13 bases align to TRBD2. This clonotype was sampled from a girl aged 10-17 years who was a control in a study of pediatric ulcerative colitis. The sequencing input was gut tissue. CDR3 sequence (DNA): TGCGCCAGCAGCTTGGGTACGGGGACTAGCGGGAACAATGAGCAGTTCTTC. This codes for CASSLGTGTSGNNEQFF.